This TCR beta chain was documented in a study of shared clonotypes between healthy human individuals (dated by TCRdb to 2020 to 2022). A note on the overall study: Two women and a few men aged 18 to 49 years were included in the cohort. Leukapheresis yielded between about 0.85 and 10 billion PBMCs per donor. Libraries were prepared and TCR repertoires were sequenced by different laboratories using diverse techniques, in order to increase sequencing depth and limit assay-specific biases. For each donor, CD4 naive and CD4 memory were each given three plates, CD8 naive was given two plates, and CD8 memory was given one plate. To estimate repertoire size and how much clonotypes are shared between individuals, the study performed deep sequencing of blood TCR repertoires from about five healthy adults.

A note on this clone: Its target antigen remains unknown. No base-level quality is on record; no much larger clone is a single base apart. The same CDR3 arises from other DNA sequences in this sample as well.

From the germline V gene, CDR1 is MNHNS and CDR2 is SASEGT. The CDR3 has 12 amino acids, counting the end cysteine and phenylalanine. Only the CDR3 part of the read is kept: 36 bases, read in frame from the first base. At the junction V is shortened by 2 bases and J by 4 bases, with 6 bases in between. Findings and caveats that apply to the study as a whole: Sampling was limited to blood, and TCR repertoires in tissue likely differ from TCR repertoires in blood. Clonotypes shared by all four sorted-subset donors showed higher generation probabilities than non-shared clonotypes. Larger estimated clonotype richness was generally found for naive subsets than for memory subsets. Pairwise subsampling indicated that sequencing depth was expected to affect the degree of clonotype sharing among donors. Even with the large sequencing depth, rarefaction of the sorted-subset datasets indicated that sequencing was incomplete. Sharing across a handful of donors was observed for around 5% of naive CD4, over 3% of naive CD8, about 2.5% of memory CD4, and less than 0.45% of memory CD8 clonotypes. The small number of donors limited the genetic and exposure-history diversity represented.

The donors were healthy, HIV-negative adults with no recently reported acute infections or vaccinations. All donors were Caucasian adults living in Nashville, Tennessee, USA. CD4+ T cells were enriched by magnetic negative selection, after which naive cells were positively selected on CD45RA and the negative fraction was taken as the memory subset. Blood was obtained by leukapheresis, after which PBMCs were separated by Ficoll-Histopaque density gradient centrifugation and cryopreserved in liquid nitrogen vapor phase. Purity and quantity of every magnetically sorted T cell population were checked by analytical flow cytometry. Genomic DNA was isolated from each sorted fraction and quantified by UV absorbance on a Nanodrop 2000c. Using the deep immunoSEQ assay, multiplex PCR amplified TCR CDR3 regions from genomic DNA. Extracted genomic DNA from each cell subset was spread evenly across all wells of several immunoSEQ 96-well plates, with each plate serving as a replicate. Each replicate PCR for sorted subsets received about 0.2 ug genomic DNA, equal to some 32,000 T cell genomes. Purified libraries were quantified with a Qubit 3.0 fluorometer, sized on a Bioanalyzer 2100, and re-quantified with the KAPA Library Quantification kit. A separate single-read 150-cycle Illumina NextSeq 550 flow cell was used to sequence each immunoSEQ 96-well plate. For the original study's pipeline: Because only junctional sequences without quality scores were contained in the immunoSEQ output, filtering matching that applied to full-length reads could not be performed. To assign V/J genes and CDR3, sequences were annotated against IMGT germline references using PyIR, a Python wrapper for IgBLAST v1.9. Reads with weak V/J assignments (E-value above 1e-6), missing CDR3, stop codons, out-of-frame junctions, or ambiguous translated residues were removed. V3J clonotypes were defined by identical inferred V gene, J gene, and CDR3 amino acid sequence. The percentage overlap between two repertoires was calculated by dividing the number of shared unique clonotypes by the size of the smaller repertoire. Repertoire richness was assessed with RTK rarefaction, the Chao1 estimator, and Recon v2.1 estimates of unobserved clonotypes. For all TCRbeta clonotypes obtained by the gDNA method from a handful of donors, generation probabilities were computed with OLGA. The table comes from immuneACCESS by way of TCRdb, which keeps in-frame sequences with V and J called. Part of the clones is missing from these tables; in studies checked, under half for an unresolved V gene and the rest for unknown reasons. For V, J and clone size, that table is used; D and trimming come from the DNA. This sample holds hundreds of thousands of clones; around 78% were observed only once. The top ten clonotypes cover 1.5% to 2% of the sample.

The clonotype originates from a woman aged 30 to 39 in good health. Rearrangement joined TRBV6-1 to TRBJ2-7; the D gene remains uncertain. Sequencing was performed on memory CD4+ T cells sorted from blood. According to the study, the label for this sample's cell subset or site signals: CD45RA-negative fraction. At the DNA level, the sequence is TGTGCCAGCAGTGAACCTGTTTACGAGCAGTACTTC. The encoded protein is CASSEPVYEQYF.